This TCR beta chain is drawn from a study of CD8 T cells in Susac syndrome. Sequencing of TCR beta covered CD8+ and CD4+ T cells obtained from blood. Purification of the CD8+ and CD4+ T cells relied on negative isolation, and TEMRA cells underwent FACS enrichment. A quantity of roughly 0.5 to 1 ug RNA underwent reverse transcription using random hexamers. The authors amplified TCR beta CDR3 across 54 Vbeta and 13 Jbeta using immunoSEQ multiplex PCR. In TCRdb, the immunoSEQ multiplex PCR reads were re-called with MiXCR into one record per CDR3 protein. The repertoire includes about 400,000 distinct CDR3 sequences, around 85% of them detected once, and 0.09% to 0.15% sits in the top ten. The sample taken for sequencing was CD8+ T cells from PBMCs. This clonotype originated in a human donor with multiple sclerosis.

The CDR3 loop reads CASSRGPLAAAVHEQFF. The CDR3 nucleotides are TGTGCCAGCAGCCGCGGCCCACTAGCGGCGGCGGTCCATGAGCAGTTCTTC. This sequence joins TRBV9 and TRBJ2-1; 8 bases map to TRBD2. V shed 4 bases, J shed 8 bases, and the junction held 17 bases outside the gene matches. Germline CDR1 reads SGDLS; CDR2 reads YYNGEE. There are 17 residues in the CDR3.